This T cell receptor beta chain was identified in a study of vaccination effects on CD4 cells after COVID-19. Ahead of sequencing, the ViraFEST assay grew antigen-specific CD4+ T cells using viral peptide pools. At the end of 9 to 11 days of culture, CD4+ T cells were isolated. Confirmation by PCR established that the person had SARS-CoV-2 infection between March and December 2020. Sequencing used immunoSEQ multiplex PCR; TCRdb keeps in-frame clones, though not all of them. The repertoire holds tens of thousands of clones, with 76% as singletons. A word on this clone: Its target is not known.

The V gene's germline CDR1 is GTSNPN and CDR2 SVGIG (reference sequence). V lost 0 bases to trimming and J lost 3 bases, with 3 bases between them. CDR3 length equals 11 residues. The V and J genes are TRBV30 and TRBJ2-7; D is ambiguous. This sequence was found in a human donor who had a prior SARS-CoV-2 infection. The sequencing used CD4+ T cells from PBMCs cultured with HIV peptides, collected before COVID-19 vaccination. Indicated subset: HIV-1 Nef peptide pool negative control/reference culture. CDR3 DNA: TGTGCCTGGAGTGTGGGCTACGAGCAGTACTTC. Translation: CAWSVGYEQYF.